This T cell receptor (beta chain) was documented in a study of blood T cell repertoires in COVID-19. About the research overall: From T cells, B-cell-depleted T cells, or PBMCs came the material, which was cDNA or gDNA.

Trimming took off 3 bases at V and 7 bases at J, with 13 bases between the two ends. In germline, CDR1 is LGHNA, CDR2 YNFKEQ. The CDR3 extends over 14 amino acids. This clone was observed a handful of times. Per the study methods: Researchers report that nucleated cell counts were estimated from reference gene primer amplification. Generated by immunoSEQ multiplex PCR, the TCRdb table keeps only in-frame clones and is missing some. The DNA was the basis for D and trimming; V, J and clone size are from that table. This sample has roughly 80,000 clones, with approximately 80% found just once. The sequenced material came from peripheral blood. This rearrangement joins TRBV4-2 to TRBJ2-1; a weak D match, TRBD1 (6 bases). The receptor comes from an elderly man with acute or convalescent COVID-19. The CDR3 nucleotides read TGTGCCAGCAGCCAGGCAATTGGACAGAATGAGCAGTTCTTC. Its translation: CASSQAIGQNEQFF.